This T cell receptor beta chain comes out of a study of blood T cell repertoires in COVID-19. Study as a whole: From the United States, Italy and Spain came samples of acute and convalescent COVID-19. Sample material is recorded as cDNA or gDNA derived from T cells, B-cell-depleted T cells, or PBMCs.

V gave up 2 bases and J gave up 1 base, with 12 bases separating them. The CDR3 extends over 16 amino acids. Germline CDR1 and CDR2: SGHRS and YFSETQ. Per the original methods: The authors estimated nucleated cell counts from reference gene primer amplification. Sequencing was performed with immunoSEQ multiplex PCR; in TCRdb, only in-frame clones are kept and a portion is missing. Clone size and the V and J calls come from that table; the DNA yielded D and trimming. The table includes some 260,000 clones, roughly 80% detected once. The specimen sequenced was peripheral blood. This receptor was obtained from a woman aged 80 or older with active or convalescent COVID-19. This chain uses TRBV5-1 with TRBJ2-2; tentatively, D is TRBD2 (6 bases). CDR3 sequence: CASSFGGPRNTGELFF. For the CDR3, the DNA is TGCGCCAGCAGCTTTGGAGGGCCCAGGAACACCGGGGAGCTGTTTTTT.